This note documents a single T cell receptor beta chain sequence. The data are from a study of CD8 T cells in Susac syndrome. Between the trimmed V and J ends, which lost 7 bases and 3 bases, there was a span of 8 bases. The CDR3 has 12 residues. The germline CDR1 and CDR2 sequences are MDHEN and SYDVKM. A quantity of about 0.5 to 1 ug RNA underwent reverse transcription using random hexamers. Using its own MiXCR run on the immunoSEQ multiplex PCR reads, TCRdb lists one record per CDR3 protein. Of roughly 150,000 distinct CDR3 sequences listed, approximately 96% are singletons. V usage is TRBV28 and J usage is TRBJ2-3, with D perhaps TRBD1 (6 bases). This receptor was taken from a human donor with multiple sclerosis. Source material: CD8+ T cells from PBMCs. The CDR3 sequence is CASKQGTDTQYF. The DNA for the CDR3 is TGTGCCAGCAAACAGGGAACAGATACGCAGTATTTT.